This TCR beta chain was found in a study of T cells in Graves' hyperthyroidism and ophthalmopathy. General study points: Appearing also in blood were most of the thyroid clonotypes expanded above 0.001.

The study enrolled patients aged 18 to 65 with newly diagnosed hyperthyroidism of under 2 months' duration. This sample holds PBMCs from roughly 10 ml fresh peripheral blood. TCR beta CDR3 region amplification was performed from RNA transcripts. The HTBI primer set was used in a first-round RT-PCR of the TCR CDR3. One entry per CDR3 protein, called by TCRdb with MiXCR from the multiplex PCR reads. The sample contains fewer than 850,000 distinct CDR3 sequences, 15% to 20% of which appear only once. The V and J ends lost 0 bases and 3 bases respectively, with 14 bases between them. The CDR3 has 16 residues. CDR1 is GTSNPN, CDR2 SVGIG, per germline (reference sequence). Many counts were recorded for this clonotype. Its antigen is unidentified.

The chain employs TRBV30 and TRBJ2-2; D assignment may be TRBD1 or TRBD2 (5 bases each). The sample comprised blood. The sequence derives from a man aged 45 to 65 with Graves' hyperthyroidism. This chain's CDR3 is CAWSVWLRGDTGELFF. CDR3 coding DNA: TGTGCCTGGAGTGTGTGGCTGCGAGGGGACACCGGGGAGCTGTTTTTT.